This TCR beta chain was observed in a study of blood T cell repertoires in COVID-19. At the level of the study: Spain, Italy and the United States supplied samples that represented acute and convalescent COVID-19. PBMCs, B-cell-depleted T cells, or T cells were the source of the cDNA or gDNA that made up the material.

Under the authors' procedure: For nucleated cells, counts were estimated from reference gene primer amplification. Profiled with immunoSEQ multiplex PCR; TCRdb holds only in-frame clones, not every one. V and J calls and clone size are those listed in that table; D and trimming were worked out from the DNA. The sample carries roughly 39,000 clones, roughly 94% recorded once. The CDR3 covers 15 residues. The V gene's germline CDR1 is LNHDA and CDR2 SQIVND (reference sequence). The sequenced material came from peripheral blood. The TCR originated in a human donor with active COVID-19. The donor label of this sample is uncertain. The rearrangement joins TRBV19 to TRBJ2-5; D possibly corresponds to TRBD2 (5 bases). The tail of the sequence fits TRBJ2-7 better, so the J call may be wrong. CDR3 nucleotides: TGTGCCAGTAGTATAGTGGTTGGGAGCTCCTACGAGCAGTACTTC. It codes for CASSIVVGSSYEQYF.